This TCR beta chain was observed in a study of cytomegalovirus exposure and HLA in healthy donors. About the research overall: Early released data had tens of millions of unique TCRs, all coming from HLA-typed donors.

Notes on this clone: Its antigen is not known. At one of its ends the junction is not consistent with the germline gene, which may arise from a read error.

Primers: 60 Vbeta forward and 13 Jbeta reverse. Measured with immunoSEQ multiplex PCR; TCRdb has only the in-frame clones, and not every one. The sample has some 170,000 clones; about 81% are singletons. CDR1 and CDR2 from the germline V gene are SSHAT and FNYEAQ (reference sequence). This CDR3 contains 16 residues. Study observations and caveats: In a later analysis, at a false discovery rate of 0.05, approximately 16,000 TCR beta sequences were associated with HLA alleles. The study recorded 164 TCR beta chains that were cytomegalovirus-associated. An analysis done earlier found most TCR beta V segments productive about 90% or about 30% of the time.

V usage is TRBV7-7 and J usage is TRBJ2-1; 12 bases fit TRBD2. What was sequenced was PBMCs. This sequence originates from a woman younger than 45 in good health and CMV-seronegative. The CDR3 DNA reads TGTGCTAGCAGCGAACTAGCGGGAGGTCGGTGGAATGAGCAGTTCTTC. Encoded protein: CASSELAGGRWNEQFF.